The 14 T cell receptor beta chains given below trace back to one sample, sequenced in a study of spatial heterogeneity in lung cancer. Documented time point: sample taken at primary tumor resection. The sequenced material consisted of unsorted whole RNA from tumor, nontumor lung or frozen PBMC. TCRdb processed the 5' RACE reads anew with MiXCR; each CDR3 protein has one entry. The data hold tens of thousands of distinct CDR3 sequences, with about an eighth observed a single time. The sample here was PBMCs, taken at surgery. These receptor sequences come from a male donor with early-stage non-small cell lung cancer.

This clonotype came up a few times. The chain carries TRBV28 and TRBJ2-1, with D unresolved. Germline values: CDR1 MDHEN, CDR2 SYDVKM. The CDR3 length is 14 residues. The germline V and J ends were trimmed by 4 bases and 4 bases, with 11 bases remaining between them. This chain's CDR3 is CASSSNGGYNEQFF. CDR3 nucleotide sequence: TGTGCCAGCAGTTCCAACGGTGGGTACAATGAGCAGTTCTTC.

This clonotype was picked up many times. V and J are TRBV16 and TRBJ2-1; possibly TRBD2 for D (6 bases). CDR1 and CDR2 (germline): KGHSY, FQNENV. The CDR3 totals 14 residues. The V end was cut by 0 bases, the J end by 10 bases, with 13 bases between. CDR3 in amino acids: CASSQSPWAGEQFF. CDR3 sequence (DNA): TGTGCCAGCAGCCAATCACCCTGGGCGGGAGAGCAGTTCTTC.

There are a few counts of this clonotype. The V call is TRBV7-9, the J call TRBJ2-1; D unclear. Germline CDR1 is SEHNR and CDR2 is FQNEAQ (reference sequence). V lost 5 bases and J lost 5, with 4 bases in between. The length of the CDR3 is 11 residues. CDR3 nucleotide sequence: TGTGCCAGCAGCGACAACAATGAGCAGTTCTTC. The encoded protein is CASSDNNEQFF.

This clonotype was counted at least ten times. The rearrangement links TRBV30 to TRBJ1-3, with 9 bases that match TRBD1. V was clipped by 5 bases and J by 2 bases; unmatched bases: 16. Germline values: CDR1 GTSNPN, CDR2 SVGIG (reference sequence). This CDR3 is 18 amino acids long. CDR3 DNA sequence: TGTGCCTGGGTGGATCCCCCGGGACAGGGAAAAACTGGAAACACCATATATTTT. Amino acid sequence: CAWVDPPGQGKTGNTIYF.

This clonotype was seen repeatedly, ten times or more. The J gene is TRBJ2-3, the V gene TRBV7-2; 9 bases are shared with TRBD1. This CDR3 is 14 amino acids long. Germline V gene data show CDR1 as SGHTA and CDR2 as FQGNSA. With 4 bases clipped from V and 1 base from J, the junction kept 0 bases outside the gene matches. CDR3 region: CASSWDRGTDTQYF. The DNA for the CDR3 is TGTGCCAGCAGCTGGGACAGGGGCACAGATACGCAGTATTTT.

This clonotype was detected many times. The chain uses TRBV20-1 and TRBJ2-5; D not certain. Germline V lookup: CDR1 DFQATT, CDR2 SNEGSKA (reference sequence). Trimming took off 5 bases at V and 4 bases at J, with 17 bases between the two ends. CDR3 length: 14 amino acids. The CDR3 spells CSAETTSWGETQYF. CDR3 DNA: TGCAGTGCTGAAACGACTTCATGGGGAGAGACCCAGTACTTC.

V gene TRBV20-1 combines with J gene TRBJ1-5; D is unresolved. The germline V and J ends were trimmed by 0 bases and 1 base, with 4 bases remaining between them. The length of the CDR3 is 13 residues. Germline lookup yields CDR1 DFQATT and CDR2 SNEGSKA (reference sequence). Here the CDR3 DNA reads TGCAGTGCTAGAGAACAGAGCAATCAGCCCCAGCATTTT. Translating it yields CSAREQSNQPQHF.

The gene calls are TRBV2 and TRBJ1-6, with D unresolved. The germline V gene has CDR1 SNHLY and CDR2 FYNNEI. V was cut by 6 bases and J by 4 bases, with 16 bases left in between. This CDR3 comprises 16 residues. The DNA for the CDR3 is TGTGCCAGCAGGACGCTCGGACGGCTTTATAATTCACCCCTCCACTTT. It encodes CASRTLGRLYNSPLHF. The variable domain in full, completed from reference TRBV2 and TRBJ1-6, reads EPEVTQTPSHQVTQMGQEVILRCVPISNHLYFYWYRQILGQKVEFLVSFYNNEISEKSEIFDDQFSVERPDGSNFTLKIRSTKLEDSAMYFCASRTLGRLYNSPLHFGNGTRLTVT.

This clonotype rates as medium-sized. The chain recombines TRBV11-2 with TRBJ2-1; the match to TRBD2 covers 7 bases. Germline CDR1 SGHAT, CDR2 FQNNGV. J gave up 8 bases and V 2 bases, and 9 bases lay outside the gene matches. This CDR3 spans 15 amino acids. CDR3 nucleotides: TGTGCCAGCAGCTTACCAGCGGGGCTCCCCCATGAGCAGTTCTTC. It encodes CASSLPAGLPHEQFF.

The rearrangement uses TRBV28 and TRBJ1-4; D gene ambiguous. The CDR3 runs 16 residues. Germline V gene sequence: CDR1 MDHEN, CDR2 SYDVKM. V lost 3 bases and J 8 bases, leaving 19 bases between the germline ends. The CDR3 region is CASSFPKAGLGEKLFF. The CDR3, as DNA: TGTGCCAGCAGTTTTCCTAAGGCGGGCCTTGGGGAAAAACTGTTTTTT. The full variable domain, its missing parts supplied by reference TRBV28 and TRBJ1-4, is DVKVTQSSRYLVKRTGEKVFLECVQDMDHENMFWYRQDPGLGLRLIYFSYDVKMKEKGDIPEGYSVSREKKERFSLILESASTNQTSMYLCASSFPKAGLGEKLFFGSGTQLSVL.

This clonotype was detected many times. The chain recombines TRBV28 with TRBJ2-7; D might be TRBD2 (5 bases). Germline V gives CDR1 MDHEN, CDR2 SYDVKM. The CDR3 covers 16 residues. V was clipped by 4 bases and J by 0 bases, with 16 bases between them. The CDR3 DNA is TGTGCCAGCAGTTACGAAGACGGACTGGGCTCCTACGAGCAGTACTTC. Protein sequence: CASSYEDGLGSYEQYF.

This clonotype is classed as medium-sized. The rearrangement uses TRBV18 and TRBJ1-2, with D maybe TRBD1 (6 bases). This CDR3 has 13 residues. Trimming pared 2 bases from V and 6 bases from J, leaving 10 bases between. Germline loops: CDR1 KGHSH, CDR2 LQKENI. CDR3 amino acids: CASSPTGPDGYTF. In DNA form, the CDR3 reads TGTGCCAGCTCACCAACAGGGCCCGATGGCTACACCTTC.

This clonotype has at least ten counts. The chain combines TRBV7-8 with TRBJ2-7; 7 positions match TRBD1. The V gene's germline CDR1 is SGHVS and CDR2 FQNEAQ. This CDR3 has 14 residues. The V segment lost 5 bases and the J segment 3 bases; nucleotides outside the gene matches: 7. In DNA, the CDR3 is TGTGCCAGCAGCCCCGACAGGGTCGGCTACGAGCAGTACTTC. As protein: CASSPDRVGYEQYF.

The sample holds many counts of this clonotype. The chain couples TRBV19 to TRBJ1-5; D may be TRBD1 (6 bases). Trimming shortened V by 8 bases and J by 3 bases, and 17 bases separated the two germline ends. The CDR3 has 15 residues. From germline, CDR1 is LNHDA and CDR2 SQIVND (reference sequence). The DNA for the CDR3 is TGTGCCAGTTGTTCGGGGGGGCGCCTCAATCAGCCCCAGCATTTT. Amino acids: CASCSGGRLNQPQHF.